What follows are 7 T cell receptor beta chains derived from one specimen sequenced in a study of prognosis after radiotherapy for stage I lung cancer. Genomic DNA provided the template from which TCR beta CDR3 was amplified by two-round multiplex PCR. The authors ran first-round PCR with primers specific to each TRBV and TRBJ gene. TCRdb re-derived calls from the multiplex PCR reads in MiXCR, one entry per CDR3 protein. The data show approximately 30,000 distinct CDR3 sequences, 25% to 40% seen once. The starting material was PBMCs, obtained before or after stereotactic body radiation therapy (not recorded which). These receptors were obtained from a donor aged 50 or older with non-small cell lung cancer.

Note on this clonotype: A much larger clone differs from this one at a single base, so this may be a read error. This chain links TRBV5-1 with TRBJ1-4; D is undetermined. The CDR3 consists of 11 residues. The germline V gene encodes CDR1 SGHRS and CDR2 YFSETQ. The CDR3 sequence is CASSRGQVLHF. The CDR3 bases are TGCGCCAGCAGCCGTGGGCAGGTCCTCCATTTT. Looking up the rest from reference TRBV5-1 and TRBJ1-4 gives the full variable domain: KAGVTQTPRYLIKTRGQQVTLSCSPISGHRSVSWYQQTPGQGLQFLFEYFSETQRNKGNFPGRFSGRQFSNSRSEMNVSTLELGDSALYLCASSRGQVLHFGSGTQLSVL.

The J gene is TRBJ1-5, the V gene TRBV6-2 or TRBV6-3; possible D gene TRBD1, 5 bases. CDR1 and CDR2 (germline): MNHEY, SVGEGT. The CDR3 loop spans 14 amino acids. Trimming left V 4 bases short and J 4 bases short, with 11 bases between. CDR3 bases: TGTGCCAGCAGTTTGGGACGGAGAAATCAGCCCCAGCATTTT. Translation gives CASSLGRRNQPQHF.

This clonotype was counted only a few times. The chain carries TRBV29-1 and TRBJ2-1; 9 positions match TRBD2. The J segment lost 4 bases and the V segment lost 3 bases, leaving 4 bases of the junction unmatched. The CDR3 extends over 14 amino acids. Germline V CDR1 and CDR2: SQVTM, ANQGSEA. The CDR3 reads CSVEGLAGYNEQFF. CDR3 DNA: TGCAGCGTTGAGGGTCTAGCGGGGTACAATGAGCAGTTCTTC.

This chain joins TRBV27 and TRBJ2-7, with 12 bases lining up with TRBD2. The trim removed 5 bases at V and 6 bases at J, leaving 8 bases unmatched. Germline V gene data show CDR1 as MNHEY and CDR2 as SMNVEV (reference sequence). This CDR3 spans 15 amino acids. The CDR3 spells CASSPWTSGAREQYF. The CDR3 bases are TGTGCCAGCAGTCCCTGGACTAGCGGGGCCCGCGAGCAGTACTTC.

To note about this clonotype: A single base separates this from a much larger clone, so it may be a read error. This chain links TRBV6-1 with TRBJ2-5; TRBD1 might be the D (7 bases). CDR1 and CDR2 from the germline V gene are MNHNS and SASEGT. This CDR3 is 13 amino acids long. CDR3 sequence (DNA): TGTGCCAGCCAGACAGGGAGGAAAGATACCCAGTACTTC. Amino acid sequence: CASQTGRKDTQYF.

Many counts were recorded for this clonotype. Written as DNA, the CDR3 is TGTGCCAGCAGTTTTCTAGAGACCCAGTACTTC. Amino acid sequence: CASSFLETQYF. The V and J genes are TRBV12-3 or TRBV12-4 and TRBJ2-5, with D unclear. The CDR3 totals 11 residues. Trimming removed 3 bases at V and 4 bases at J, with 3 bases between.

There are many counts of this clonotype. This chain links TRBV24-1 with TRBJ2-5; tentative D call: TRBD1 (6 bases). From germline, CDR1 is KGHDR and CDR2 SFDVKD. CDR3 length: 15 amino acids. Trimming pared 3 bases from V and 2 bases from J, leaving 12 bases between. The CDR3 DNA sequence: TGTGCCACCAGTGATGGCCCGGACAGTCAAGAGACCCAGTACTTC. It is translated as CATSDGPDSQETQYF.